This passage covers 6 T cell receptor beta chains from one sample sequenced in a study of blood T cell repertoires in COVID-19 (dated by TCRdb to the early 2020s). Libraries came from the immunoSEQ multiplex PCR assay. Held by TCRdb, this immuneACCESS table contains in-frame sequences only and omits some clones. Under half of the omission traces to an unresolved V gene where checked; the cause of the rest is unknown. Counted in this sample were roughly 140,000 clones; approximately 86% of them appeared once. The ten largest clones represent 3% to 4% of the sample. The sample was peripheral blood. The receptors come from a man in his 70s with acute or convalescent COVID-19.

V usage is TRBV4-1 and J usage is TRBJ2-1; weak D call: TRBD1 (6 bases). The CDR3 length is 15 residues. The V end lost 0 bases, the J end lost 6 bases, and 12 bases lay between the germline ends. In germline, CDR1 is MGHRA, CDR2 YSYEKL. The CDR3 nucleotides are TGCGCCAGCAGCCAAGAGGGGGCTTTAGGCAATGAGCAGTTCTTC. Its protein is CASSQEGALGNEQFF.

The gene calls are TRBV2 and TRBJ2-3; tentatively, D is TRBD2 (5 bases). CDR3 length: 15 residues. Germline V gene lookup returns CDR1 SNHLY and CDR2 FYNNEI. V was trimmed by 1 base and J by 5 bases, leaving 13 bases between them. This CDR3 reads CASSEVGVRGDTQYF. The CDR3 region has the DNA TGTGCCAGCAGTGAAGTTGGTGTTCGGGGAGATACGCAGTATTTT.

V usage is TRBV6-5 and J usage is TRBJ1-2, with D hard to call. The length of the CDR3 is 13 residues. Trimming stripped 3 bases from V and 2 bases from J, with 7 bases between. In germline, CDR1 is MNHEY, CDR2 SVGAGI. Here the CDR3 DNA reads TGTGCCAGCAGTTATGACGGGAACTATGGCTACACCTTC. This translates into CASSYDGNYGYTF.

The V and J genes are TRBV6-5 and TRBJ1-5, with 9 bases identical to TRBD1. The junction had 8 bases not matched to a gene; V was cut back by 7 bases and J by 4 bases. In germline, CDR1 is MNHEY, CDR2 SVGAGI. The CDR3 contains 15 residues. For the CDR3, the DNA is TGTGCCAGCAATTCCGGGACAGGGTATAATCAGCCCCAGCATTTT. Its protein is CASNSGTGYNQPQHF.

The genes are TRBV3-1 (or the pseudogene TRBV3-2) and TRBJ2-7; the match to TRBD1 covers 11 bases. CDR1 and CDR2 from the germline V gene are LGHDT and YNNKEL (reference sequence). The J segment lost 3 bases and the V segment lost 4 bases, leaving 5 bases of the junction unmatched. The CDR3 sequence is 15 residues long. CDR3 sequence (DNA): TGTGCCAGCAGCCCCACGGACAGGGGGCTCTACGAGCAGTACTTC. This encodes CASSPTDRGLYEQYF.

V and J are TRBV9 and TRBJ2-1; 7 bases match TRBD1. Germline V CDR1 and CDR2: SGDLS, YYNGEE. Losses at the gene ends were 2 bases for V and 0 bases for J; bases not matched to a gene: 14. This CDR3 comprises 19 residues. The CDR3 bases are TGTGCCAGCAGCGTGGGCGGGCTTACAGGGGTAGGCTCCTACAATGAGCAGTTCTTC. The encoded protein is CASSVGGLTGVGSYNEQFF.